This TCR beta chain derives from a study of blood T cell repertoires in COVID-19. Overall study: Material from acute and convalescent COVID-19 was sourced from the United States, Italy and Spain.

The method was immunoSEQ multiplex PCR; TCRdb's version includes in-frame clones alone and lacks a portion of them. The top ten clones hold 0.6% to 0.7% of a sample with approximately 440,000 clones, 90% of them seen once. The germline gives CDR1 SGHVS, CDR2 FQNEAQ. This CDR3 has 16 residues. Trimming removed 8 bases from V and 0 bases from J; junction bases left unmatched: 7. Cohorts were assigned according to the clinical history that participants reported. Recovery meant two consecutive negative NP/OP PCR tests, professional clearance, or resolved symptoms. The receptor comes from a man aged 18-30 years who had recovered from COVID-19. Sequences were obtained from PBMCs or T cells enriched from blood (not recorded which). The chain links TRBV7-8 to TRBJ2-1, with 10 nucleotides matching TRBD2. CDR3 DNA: TGTGCCAGCGGTACTAGCGGGATACACTCCTACAATGAGCAGTTCTTC. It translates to CASGTSGIHSYNEQFF.